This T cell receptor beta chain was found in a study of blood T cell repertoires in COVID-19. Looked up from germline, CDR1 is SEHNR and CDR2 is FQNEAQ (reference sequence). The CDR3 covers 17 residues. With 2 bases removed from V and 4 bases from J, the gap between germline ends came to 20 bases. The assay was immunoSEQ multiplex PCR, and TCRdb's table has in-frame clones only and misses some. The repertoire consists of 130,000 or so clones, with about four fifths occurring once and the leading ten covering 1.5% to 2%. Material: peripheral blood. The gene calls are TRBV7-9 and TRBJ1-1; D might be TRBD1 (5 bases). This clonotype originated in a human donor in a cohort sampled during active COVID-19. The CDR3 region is CASSLRPPAAGGTEAFF. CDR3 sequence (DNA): TGTGCCAGCAGCTTACGGCCCCCTGCCGCCGGGGGCACTGAAGCTTTCTTT. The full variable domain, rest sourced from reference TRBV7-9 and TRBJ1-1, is DTGVSQNPRHKITKRGQNVTFRCDPISEHNRLYWYRQTLGQGPEFLTYFQNEAQLEKSRLLSDRFSAERPKGSFSTLEIQRTEQGDSAMYLCASSLRPPAAGGTEAFFGQGTRLTVV.